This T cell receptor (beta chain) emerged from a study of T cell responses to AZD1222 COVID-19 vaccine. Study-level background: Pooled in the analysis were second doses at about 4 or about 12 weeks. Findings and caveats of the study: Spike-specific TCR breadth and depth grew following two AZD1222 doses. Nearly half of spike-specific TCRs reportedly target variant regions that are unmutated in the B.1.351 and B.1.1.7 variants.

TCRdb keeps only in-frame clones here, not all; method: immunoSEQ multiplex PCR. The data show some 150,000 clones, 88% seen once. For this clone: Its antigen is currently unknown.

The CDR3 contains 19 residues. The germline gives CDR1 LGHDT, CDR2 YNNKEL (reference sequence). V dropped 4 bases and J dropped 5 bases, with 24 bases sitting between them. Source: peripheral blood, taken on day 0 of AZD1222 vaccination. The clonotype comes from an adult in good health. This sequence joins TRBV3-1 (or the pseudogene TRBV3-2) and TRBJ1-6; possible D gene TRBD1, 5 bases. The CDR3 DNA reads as TGTGCCAGCAGCCGGGGGTCCTTTGCCCGGGTAAGGGATAATTCACCCCTCCACTTT. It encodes CASSRGSFARVRDNSPLHF.